This T cell receptor (beta chain) emerged from a study of OX40 agonist ivuxolimab in advanced cancers. Study in general: Hepatocellular carcinoma, melanoma, renal cell or head and neck cancer affected the dose-escalation patients. Overall study results and limits: In CD8+ T cells, expanded clones were on average more numerous than in CD4+. Both blood CD4+ and CD8+ T cells showed clonal growth by week 6 at 0.1 to 3.0 mg/kg.

This clone has a handful of counts. The antigen is unknown. This CDR3 comprises 15 residues. Trimming shortened V by 2 bases and J by 1 base, and 12 bases separated the two germline ends. CDR1 SGHKS and CDR2 YYEKEE come from the germline V gene (reference sequence). Using immunoSEQ multiplex PCR, the repertoire was profiled, and TCRdb retains in-frame clones only, with some absent. The sample yields more than 20,000 clones, less than 90% seen once. Patients were ineligible given autoimmune disease history or systemic immunosuppression. This sequence joins TRBV5-5 and TRBJ2-5, with D perhaps matching TRBD2 (7 bases). Sample: CD4+ or CD8+ T cells sorted from blood, taken in a trial of the OX40 agonist ivuxolimab. The sequence was obtained from an adult with an advanced solid tumor such as melanoma, head and neck, liver or kidney cancer. CDR3 residues: CASSLGRGFQETQYF. Written as DNA, the CDR3 is TGTGCCAGCAGCTTAGGGAGGGGGTTCCAAGAGACCCAGTACTTC.